Here is one T cell receptor beta chain with its context. This specimen comes from a study of shared T cell receptors in the human thymus. The junction had 3 bases not matched to a gene; V was cut back by 0 bases and J by 0 bases. The CDR3 length is 18 residues. Germline values: CDR1 KGHSH, CDR2 LQKENI. Here immunoSEQ multiplex PCR was the method, and the copy in TCRdb shows in-frame clones only, minus some. This repertoire shows roughly 68,000 clones, 90% to 95% found once; its top ten account for roughly 0.033%. The chain combines TRBV18 with TRBJ2-6; 9 nucleotides align to TRBD1. Sequencing input: thymocytes. The source is a human donor. The CDR3 DNA sequence: TGTGCCAGCTCACCACCGGGACAGGGAAGCTCTGGGGCCAACGTCCTGACTTTC. Protein product: CASSPPGQGSSGANVLTF.